Listed here are 30 T cell receptor beta chains from one sample, sequenced in a study of blood T cells in healthy people across ages. Together with a sample-barcoded 5' primer, a J-beta primer mix was included in a second PCR lasting about 7 to 11 cycles. TCRdb re-analysed the 5' RACE reads in MiXCR, keeping a single row per CDR3 protein. The sample has 780,000 or so distinct CDR3 sequences; approximately 53% are singletons. The sample consisted of blood. These receptor sequences come from a man aged 40-49 years in good health.

This clonotype has a handful of counts. The chain recombines TRBV29-1 with TRBJ1-2; D remains unclear. The CDR3 is 10 amino acids. Trimming cost V 3 bases and J 6 bases, with 5 bases left between them. CDR1 SQVTM and CDR2 ANQGSEA come from the germline V gene. CDR3 sequence reads: CSVDRNGYTF. The CDR3, as DNA: TGCAGCGTTGACAGGAATGGCTACACCTTC.

The V and J genes are TRBV20-1 and TRBJ2-7, with TRBD2 as a possible D gene (6 bases). Germline V CDR1 and CDR2: DFQATT, SNEGSKA (reference sequence). V was shortened by 5 bases and J by 7 bases, with 18 bases between the two germline ends. This CDR3 comprises 13 residues. CDR3: CSAARATGGEQYF. The CDR3 DNA reads TGCAGTGCTGCGCGGGCCACCGGAGGGGAGCAGTACTTC.

This chain connects TRBV29-1 to TRBJ2-3; tentatively, D is TRBD2 (5 bases). V gave up 0 bases and J gave up 3 bases, with 10 bases separating them. Germline loops: CDR1 SQVTM, CDR2 ANQGSEA. The CDR3 has 14 residues. The CDR3 nucleotides are TGCAGCGTTGAAGATGAGGGCCGGACAGATACGCAGTATTTT. It codes for CSVEDEGRTDTQYF.

The chain employs TRBV6-4 and TRBJ2-3; TRBD2 matches 8 bases. Germline V gene sequence: CDR1 MRHNA, CDR2 SNTAGT. This CDR3 comprises 15 residues. After removal of 2 bases from V and 2 bases from J, the junction contained 3 bases not matched to a gene. The CDR3 region is CASSDTGGPTDTQYF. The CDR3 DNA follows: TGTGCCAGCAGTGACACGGGAGGGCCCACAGATACGCAGTATTTT.

For this clonotype: A much more abundant neighbour one base away suggests this may be a read error. V and J are TRBV3-1 and TRBJ1-6; unclear D gene. The CDR3 is 11 amino acids. The ends were cut back, 1 base at V and 18 bases at J, with 10 bases in the middle. Germline V CDR1 and CDR2: LGHDT, YNNKEL (reference sequence). The CDR3 loop reads CASSQGRDPHF. The CDR3 region has the DNA TGTGCCAGCAGCCAAGGGCGAGATCCCCACTTT. Filled out from reference TRBV3-1 and TRBJ1-6, the complete variable domain reads DTAVSQTPKYLVTQMGNDKSIKCEQNLGHDTMYWYKQDSKKFLKIMFSYNNKELIINETVPNRFSPKSPDKAHLNLHINSLELGDSAVYFCASSQGRDPHFGNGTRLTVT.

The chain carries TRBV20-1 and TRBJ2-7; perhaps TRBD1 as D (6 bases). With 6 bases removed from V and 3 bases from J, the gap between germline ends came to 15 bases. Germline loops: CDR1 DFQATT, CDR2 SNEGSKA (reference sequence). CDR3 length: 13 amino acids. The CDR3 DNA reads TGCAGTGCCACCCCGGGACACCTCTACGAGCAGTACTTC. Translation gives CSATPGHLYEQYF.

The chain has TRBV11-2 and TRBJ2-5, with D tentatively TRBD1 (5 bases). This CDR3 is built from 16 residues. Trimming stripped 4 bases from V and 2 bases from J, with 17 bases between. Germline CDR1 is SGHAT and CDR2 is FQNNGV. Written as DNA, the CDR3 is TGTGCCAGCAGCTCAGGGTTCCAGGGTCTACAAGAGACCCAGTACTTC. It codes for CASSSGFQGLQETQYF.

This clonotype was counted only a few times. The chain recombines TRBV29-1 with TRBJ2-3; 7 nucleotides align to TRBD1. The CDR3 runs 13 residues. Germline loops: CDR1 SQVTM, CDR2 ANQGSEA. The V segment lost 8 bases and the J segment 1 base; nucleotides outside the gene matches: 6. DNA for the CDR3: TGCAGCATGCGACAGGGTGGCACAGATACGCAGTATTTT. As protein: CSMRQGGTDTQYF.

This chain links TRBV15 with TRBJ2-5; D ambiguous. Germline CDR1 and CDR2: LNHNV and YYDKDF (reference sequence). Trimming pared 0 bases from V and 4 bases from J, leaving 15 bases between. The CDR3 has 16 residues. CDR3 sequence reads: CATSREKATRRETQYF. CDR3 nucleotides: TGTGCCACCAGCAGAGAGAAGGCGACTCGCAGAGAGACCCAGTACTTC.

V and J are TRBV29-1 and TRBJ2-3, with D possibly being TRBD1 or TRBD2 (5 bases each). The CDR3 has 13 amino acids. In germline, CDR1 is SQVTM, CDR2 ANQGSEA. V lost 0 bases and J 5 bases, leaving 9 bases between the germline ends. DNA for the CDR3: TGCAGCGTTGAAGATGGGGCGGGAGATACGCAGTATTTT. It specifies CSVEDGAGDTQYF.

The chain links TRBV9 to TRBJ2-1; D gene uncertain. Germline assignment: CDR1 SGDLS and CDR2 YYNGEE. This CDR3 comprises 14 residues. V lost 0 bases and J 10 bases, leaving 14 bases between the germline ends. The CDR3 loop is CASSVGIGLGEQFF. CDR3 nucleotides: TGTGCCAGCAGCGTAGGAATAGGGTTGGGGGAGCAGTTCTTC. The whole variable domain, remainder taken from reference TRBV9 and TRBJ2-1, is DSGVTQTPKHLITATGQRVTLRCSPRSGDLSVYWYQQSLDQGLQFLIQYYNGEERAKGNILERFSAQQFPDLHSELNLSSLELGDSALYFCASSVGIGLGEQFFGPGTRLTVL.

This chain uses TRBV12-3 or TRBV12-4 with TRBJ2-3; TRBD1 agrees at 12 bases. The CDR3 is 20 amino acids. V lost 7 bases and J lost 0; bases outside the gene matches: 17. The CDR3 DNA reads TGTGCCAGCACCCGAAGAGGGACAGGGGGCGTCTCCGCTAGCACAGATACGCAGTATTTT. It encodes CASTRRGTGGVSASTDTQYF.

This clonotype was picked up a small number of times. The rearrangement joins TRBV29-1 to TRBJ2-7; D might be TRBD2 (5 bases). The CDR3 runs 12 residues. CDR1 and CDR2 from the germline V gene are SQVTM and ANQGSEA. Trimming removed 8 bases from V and 6 bases from J, with 17 bases in between. The CDR3 reads CSSRGRVGEQYF. The DNA for the CDR3 is TGCAGCTCCCGGGGTCGGGTGGGCGAGCAGTACTTC.

The gene calls are TRBV28 and TRBJ1-2; TRBD1 matches at 8 bases. The germline CDR1 and CDR2 sequences are MDHEN and SYDVKM. There are 14 residues in the CDR3. V shed 3 bases and J 8 bases; nucleotides not matched to a gene: 8. CDR3 protein: CASSLATGADGYTF. The CDR3 DNA sequence: TGTGCCAGCAGTTTGGCGACAGGGGCAGACGGCTACACCTTC.

This clonotype was picked up many times. The chain employs TRBV28 and TRBJ2-3, with 7 nucleotides matching TRBD1. Germline trimming cut 9 bases from V and 0 bases from J; bases unmatched to any gene: 6. The germline gives CDR1 MDHEN, CDR2 SYDVKM. The CDR3 covers 14 residues. The CDR3 protein is CASTGAASTDTQYF. Written as DNA, the CDR3 is TGTGCCAGTACAGGGGCGGCTAGCACAGATACGCAGTATTTT.

The chain employs TRBV20-1 and TRBJ2-4, with 9 positions matching TRBD1. With the DNA end fitting TRBJ2-5 better, the J assignment may be wrong. The CDR3 has 17 amino acids. CDR1 and CDR2 from the germline V gene are DFQATT and SNEGSKA (reference sequence). Written as DNA, the CDR3 is TGCAGTGCTAGAGGTTCTCACCGGGACAGGGTGAGGGAGACCCAGTACTTC. This gives the protein CSARGSHRDRVRETQYF.

This clonotype was picked up a small number of times. V gene TRBV10-3 combines with J gene TRBJ1-2; D remains ambiguous. The CDR3 contains 12 residues. The V gene lost 7 bases and the J gene lost 3 bases, with 9 bases spanning the gap. Per the germline V gene, CDR1 is ENHRY and CDR2 is SYGVKD. The CDR3 loop is CAITRDDYGYTF. The DNA of the CDR3 is TGTGCCATCACCCGGGATGACTATGGCTACACCTTC.

This clonotype is a singleton in its sample. The chain employs TRBV4-1 and TRBJ2-1, with D tentatively TRBD2 (6 bases). The CDR3 consists of 18 residues. Trimming cost V 1 base and J 0 bases, with 16 bases left between them. Germline CDR1 MGHRA, CDR2 YSYEKL. CDR3 residues: CASSQARDLAYSYNEQFF. CDR3 sequence (DNA): TGCGCCAGCAGCCAAGCCCGGGACTTGGCGTACTCCTACAATGAGCAGTTCTTC.

This clonotype was observed a few times. V and J are TRBV4-2 and TRBJ2-5; no clear D. Germline lookup yields CDR1 LGHNA and CDR2 YNFKEQ. The CDR3 is 15 residues long. The V end lost 0 bases, the J end lost 3 bases, and 11 bases lay between the germline ends. Written as DNA, the CDR3 is TGTGCCAGCAGCCAAGATAATGGGCCAGAAGAGACCCAGTACTTC. Residues: CASSQDNGPEETQYF.

This clonotype was counted a few times. J is TRBJ2-1 and V is TRBV28, with D perhaps being TRBD1 or TRBD2 (5 bases each). The CDR3 spans 16 residues. CDR1 is MDHEN and CDR2 is SYDVKM in the germline V gene. Deletions cut 0 bases from V and 6 bases from J, with 15 bases between. In nucleotides, the CDR3 is TGTGCCAGCAGTTTATGGGGACCATCCAAGGCCAATGAGCAGTTCTTC. As protein: CASSLWGPSKANEQFF.

V and J are TRBV7-9 and TRBJ1-6; D is unclear. The CDR3 loop spans 15 amino acids. V was pared by 5 bases and J by 6 bases, with 14 bases between. The germline gives CDR1 SEHNR, CDR2 FQNEAQ (reference sequence). The CDR3 region has the DNA TGTGCCAGCAGCGTCTCCTCGGTGGGTAATTCACCCCTCCACTTT. Translated: CASSVSSVGNSPLHF.

This clonotype appeared a few times. V is TRBV7-9 and J is TRBJ2-6; a weak D match, TRBD1 (6 bases). Trimming shortened V by 5 bases and J by 0 bases, and 17 bases separated the two germline ends. The germline V gene encodes CDR1 SEHNR and CDR2 FQNEAQ (reference sequence). This CDR3 comprises 18 residues. As DNA, the CDR3 is TGTGCCAGCAGCGGCGACACGACAGGACTCTCTGGGGCCAACGTCCTGACTTTC. It specifies CASSGDTTGLSGANVLTF.

This chain connects TRBV3-1 to TRBJ2-1, with TRBD2 matching over 9 bases. V trimming: 2 bases; J trimming: 5 bases; junction bases outside the gene matches: 16. Germline CDR1 is LGHDT and CDR2 is YNNKEL (reference sequence). The CDR3 spans 19 residues. The CDR3 DNA follows: TGTGCCAGCAGCCAACGACCCGGGGCTAGCGGGACTCATCACAATGAGCAGTTCTTC. Protein product: CASSQRPGASGTHHNEQFF.

This clonotype showed up just once. This chain's CDR3 is CASSPPGGRAEGTQYF. The CDR3 DNA reads as TGTGCCAGCAGTCCCCCGGGCGGGAGGGCCGAGGGTACGCAGTATTTT. This chain links TRBV12-3 or TRBV12-4 with TRBJ2-3; 9 bases fit TRBD2. V lost 5 bases and J lost 8; bases outside the gene matches: 14. This CDR3 has 16 residues.

This clonotype appeared a few times. This chain joins TRBV29-1 and TRBJ2-1, with D possibly matching TRBD2 (5 bases). The CDR3 has 17 residues. The V end was cut by 7 bases, the J end by 0 bases, with 22 bases between. From germline, CDR1 is SQVTM and CDR2 ANQGSEA. The CDR3 is CSAPGEADWSSYNEQFF. The CDR3 nucleotides are TGCAGCGCACCGGGTGAGGCGGACTGGAGCTCCTACAATGAGCAGTTCTTC.

This chain joins TRBV9 and TRBJ1-2, with D possibly being TRBD1 (6 bases). CDR3 size: 12 residues. V dropped 3 bases and J dropped 7 bases, with 10 bases sitting between them. Germline loops: CDR1 SGDLS, CDR2 YYNGEE. The CDR3 spells CASSAQGPGYTF. CDR3 nucleotide sequence: TGTGCCAGCAGCGCACAGGGACCTGGCTACACCTTC.

This chain uses TRBV6-2 or TRBV6-3 with TRBJ1-5; no definite D call. Trimming cost V 6 bases and J 0 bases, with 12 bases left between them. Germline V gene data show CDR1 as MNHEY and CDR2 as SVGEGT. The CDR3 is 15 amino acids. CDR3 sequence reads: CASRISATSNQPQHF. Written as DNA, the CDR3 is TGTGCCAGCAGGATCAGTGCCACTAGCAATCAGCCCCAGCATTTT.

Ten or more counts support this clonotype. The rearrangement joins TRBV29-1 to TRBJ2-7; no clear D gene. The V end was cut by 4 bases, the J end by 3 bases, with 7 bases between. This CDR3 has 11 amino acids. Per germline, CDR1 SQVTM and CDR2 ANQGSEA. For the CDR3, the DNA is TGCAGCGTTGCACAGTACTACGAGCAGTACTTC. Amino acid sequence: CSVAQYYEQYF.

This clonotype was detected ten times or more. The genes are TRBV4-2 and TRBJ2-3; tentatively, D is TRBD2 (6 bases). This CDR3 is 18 amino acids long. The germline gives CDR1 LGHNA, CDR2 YNFKEQ. The ends were cut back, 2 bases at V and 0 bases at J, with 18 bases in the middle. CDR3 coding DNA: TGTGCCAGCAGCCAACCCGGATGGAGGGAGTCTAGCACAGATACGCAGTATTTT. Amino acid sequence: CASSQPGWRESSTDTQYF.

As regards this clonotype: Its ends do not fully match the called genes, so a read error is possible. The chain carries TRBV4-3 and TRBJ2-3, with a tentative D call TRBD2 (5 bases). Germline values: CDR1 LGHNA, CDR2 YSLEER. The CDR3 runs to 14 residues. CDR3 coding DNA: TGCGCCAGCAGTCAAGATGCGGGTTCAGATACGCAGTATTTT. This translates into CASSQDAGSDTQYF.